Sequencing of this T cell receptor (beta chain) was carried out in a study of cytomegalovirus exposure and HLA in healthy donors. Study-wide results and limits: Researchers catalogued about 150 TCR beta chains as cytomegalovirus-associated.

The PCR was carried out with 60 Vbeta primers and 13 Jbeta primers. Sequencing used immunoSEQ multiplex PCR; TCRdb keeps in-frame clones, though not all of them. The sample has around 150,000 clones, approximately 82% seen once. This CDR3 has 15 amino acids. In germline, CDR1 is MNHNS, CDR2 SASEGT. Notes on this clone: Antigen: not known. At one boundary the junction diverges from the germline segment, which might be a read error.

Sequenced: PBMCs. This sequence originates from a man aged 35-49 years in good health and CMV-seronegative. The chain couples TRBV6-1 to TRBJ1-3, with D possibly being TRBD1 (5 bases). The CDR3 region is CVSSPQVLSGNTIYF. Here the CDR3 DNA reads TGTGTCAGCAGTCCACAGGTCCTCTCTGGAAACACCATATATTTT.